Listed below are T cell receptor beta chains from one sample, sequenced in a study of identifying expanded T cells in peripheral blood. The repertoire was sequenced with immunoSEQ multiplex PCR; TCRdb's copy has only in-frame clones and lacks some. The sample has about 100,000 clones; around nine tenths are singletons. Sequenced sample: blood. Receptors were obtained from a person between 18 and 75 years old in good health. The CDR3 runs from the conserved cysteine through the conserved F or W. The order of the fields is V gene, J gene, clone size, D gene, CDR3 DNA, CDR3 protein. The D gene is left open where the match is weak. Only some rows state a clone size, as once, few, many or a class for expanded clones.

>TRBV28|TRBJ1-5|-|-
TGTGCCAGCAGGGGGGGGAGACTTAGCAATCAGCCCCAGCATTTT
CASRGGRLSNQPQHF
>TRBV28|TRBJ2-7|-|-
TGTGCCAGCAAGAGGGGAGGGGGGCTCTACGAGCAGTACTTC
CASKRGGGLYEQYF
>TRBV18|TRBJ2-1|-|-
TGTGCCAGCTCACCACCGAATGGACCCCCCTTCAATGAGCAGTTCTTC
CASSPPNGPPFNEQFF
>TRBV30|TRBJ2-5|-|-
TGTGCCTGGGGATGGGAGACCCAGTACTTC
CAWGWETQYF
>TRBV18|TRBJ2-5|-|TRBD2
TGTGCCAGCTCCCCTACTAGCGGGGGGGCCTCTCCCCAGTACTTC
CASSPTSGGASPQYF
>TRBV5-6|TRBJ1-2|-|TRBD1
TGTGCCAGCAGCTGGCGGGGACAGGGATCGTATGGCTACACCTTC
CASSWRGQGSYGYTF
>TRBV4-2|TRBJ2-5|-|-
TGTGCCAGCAGCCTAGAGACAGGACAAGAGACCCAGTACTTC
CASSLETGQETQYF
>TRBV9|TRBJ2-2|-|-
TGTGCCAGCAGCGTAGTGGGCGGGGGCCCCGGGGAGCTGTTTTTT
CASSVVGGGPGELFF
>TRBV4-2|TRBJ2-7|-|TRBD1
TGTGCCAGCAGGCAGAGAGGGGACAGATCCTACGAGCAGTACTTC
CASRQRGDRSYEQYF
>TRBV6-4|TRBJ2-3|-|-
TGTGCCAGCAGTGACTATGCCGGGAGCACAGATACGCAGTATTTT
CASSDYAGSTDTQYF
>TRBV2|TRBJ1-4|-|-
TGTGCCAGCAGTGTGCAGGGTGGGGGAGAAAAACTGTTTTTT
CASSVQGGGEKLFF
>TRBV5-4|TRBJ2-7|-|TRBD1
TGTGCCAGCAGCTCTCCGGGACAGGGCTACGAGCAGTACTTC
CASSSPGQGYEQYF
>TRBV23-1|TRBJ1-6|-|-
TGCGCCAGCAGGCCGGGACATAACCGTTCACCCCTCCACTTT
CASRPGHNRSPLHF
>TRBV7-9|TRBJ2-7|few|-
TGTGCCAGCAGCCCAGGCTACGAGCAGTACTTC
CASSPGYEQYF
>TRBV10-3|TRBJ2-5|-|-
TGTGCCATCAGCGGGGGAGAAGGAGAGACCCAGTACTTC
CAISGGEGETQYF
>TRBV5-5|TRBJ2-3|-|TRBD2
TGTGCCAGCAGCCCCGATAGCGGGGATACAGATACGCAGTATTTT
CASSPDSGDTDTQYF
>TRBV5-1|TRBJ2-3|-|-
TGCGCCAGCAGCCGAACTAGGTCCGGCACAGATACGCAGTATTTT
CASSRTRSGTDTQYF
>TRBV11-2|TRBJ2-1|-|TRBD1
TGTGCCAGCAGTCCTGGGACAGGGATTGAGCAGTTCTTC
CASSPGTGIEQFF
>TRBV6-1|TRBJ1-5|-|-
TGTGCCAGCAGTGAAGGACAAAGTAGCAATCAGCCCCAGCATTTT
CASSEGQSSNQPQHF
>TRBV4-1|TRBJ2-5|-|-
TGCGCCAGCAGCACCGGACAATACCAAGAGACCCAGTACTTC
CASSTGQYQETQYF
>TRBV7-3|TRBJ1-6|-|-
TGTGCCAGCAGCTTATCGCAGGTGGATTCACCCCTCCACTTT
CASSLSQVDSPLHF
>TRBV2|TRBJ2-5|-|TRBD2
TGTGCCAGCAGTGGAGCGGGGGGATCTGAGACCCAGTACTTC
CASSGAGGSETQYF
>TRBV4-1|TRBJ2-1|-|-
TGCGCCAGCAGCCAGACGATACCCGGGGAGGACAATGAGCAGTTCTTC
CASSQTIPGEDNEQFF
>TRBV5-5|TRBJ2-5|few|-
TGTGCCAGCAGCGAGGGTCGGGGGGCTGCAGAGACCCAGTACTTC
CASSEGRGAAETQYF
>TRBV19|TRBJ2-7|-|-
TGTGCCAGTAGTATCGTTTCGGGCGGTGGCCAGGTGGGCGAGCAGTACTTC
CASSIVSGGGQVGEQYF
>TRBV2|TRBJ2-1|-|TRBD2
TGTGCCAGCACCGGACTAGCGGGAGGCTATGAGCAGTTCTTC
CASTGLAGGYEQFF
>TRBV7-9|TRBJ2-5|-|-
TGTGCCAGCAGCTTAGGAGGTGAAGAGACCCAGTACTTC
CASSLGGEETQYF